The table lists the clone carrying this T cell receptor (beta chain) with a few counts. The sample belongs to a study of early T cells in non-severe SARS-CoV-2 infection. This CDR3 spans 14 amino acids. V was shortened by 4 bases and J by 7 bases, with 16 bases between the two germline ends. Germline V gives CDR1 PRHDT, CDR2 FYEKMQ (reference sequence). TCRdb reprocessed the 5' RACE reads via MiXCR and lists one record per CDR3 protein. The table shows roughly 90,000 distinct CDR3 sequences, with over 12% occurring only once. Material: whole blood. The sequence came from an adult who was a healthcare worker with PCR-confirmed SARS-CoV-2 infection or an uninfected control (not recorded which). This sequence joins TRBV13 and TRBJ1-1; the D is unclear. The DNA for the CDR3 is TGTGCCAGCAGCTCCACCAATACCCGACGTGAAGCTTTCTTT. Translating gives CASSSTNTRREAFF.